This record concerns one T cell receptor (beta chain) sequence. Its antigen is as yet unknown. The data derive from a study of T cell responses to AZD1222 COVID-19 vaccine. Looking at the study overall: Analysis merged second doses at about 4 or about 12 weeks.

The data were produced by immunoSEQ multiplex PCR, yet TCRdb's version contains in-frame clones alone and is incomplete. The sample lists around 120,000 clones; about 92% were seen once. Study-wide points: Compared with day 0, the breadth and depth of the Spike-specific TCR repertoire rose significantly after two doses of AZD1222.

V was pared by 4 bases and J by 5 bases, with 13 bases between. CDR1 and CDR2 from the germline V gene are SGHKS and YYEKEE (reference sequence). CDR3 length: 14 amino acids. The rearrangement joins TRBV5-5 to TRBJ2-1, with a possible D match to TRBD1 (6 bases). The input for sequencing was peripheral blood, taken on day 0 of AZD1222 vaccination. This TCR came from an adult in good health. The CDR3 DNA reads TGTGCCAGCAGCAGAACAGGGTCCCACAATGAGCAGTTCTTC. Translated: CASSRTGSHNEQFF.